This T cell receptor beta chain emerged from a study of T-cell reconstitution after alpha-beta-depleted transplantation in children. Library preparation (for TCRbeta) was performed with unique molecular identifiers. TCRdb recomputed calls from the PCR reads with MiXCR, one row per CDR3 protein. The sample lists over 400,000 distinct CDR3 sequences; about 40% were seen once. The CDR3 length is 16 residues. Trimming pared 0 bases from V and 3 bases from J, leaving 14 bases between. Germline values: CDR1 SGHRS, CDR2 YFSETQ. The study's findings and limits: Some patients' high day-60 TCRbeta diversity was attributed to recipient cells surviving conditioning. By about two months after transplant, alpha-beta T cells reportedly arose from several hundred graft clones that had expanded. T-cell counts and diversity were attributed mostly to newly produced T cells one year after transplant.

On this clonotype: As yet, its antigen is unknown.

This rearrangement joins TRBV5-1 to TRBJ2-3; unclear D gene. This receptor was taken from a girl aged 2-10 years with aplastic anemia, due to receive a stem cell transplant. This specimen was PBMCs, taken before TCRalphabeta/CD19-depleted stem cell transplant. CDR3 loop: CASSLGSTLGTDTQYF. The CDR3 DNA reads TGCGCCAGCAGCTTGGGCTCTACCCTCGGGACAGATACGCAGTATTTT. Variable domain in full (rest from reference TRBV5-1 and TRBJ2-3): KAGVTQTPRYLIKTRGQQVTLSCSPISGHRSVSWYQQTPGQGLQFLFEYFSETQRNKGNFPGRFSGRQFSNSRSEMNVSTLELGDSALYLCASSLGSTLGTDTQYFGPGTRLTVL.